This TCR beta chain emerged from a study of T cell responses to AZD1222 COVID-19 vaccine. General study findings and limits: Receipt of two AZD1222 doses was followed by a rise in Spike-specific TCR breadth and depth. Of spike-specific TCRs, nearly half reportedly target regions left unmutated in variants. There were mostly white British donors and more females than males, and clonal diversity was possibly underestimated.

Of note for this clone: What it recognizes is unknown.

The method was immunoSEQ multiplex PCR; TCRdb's version includes in-frame clones alone and lacks a portion of them. Of fewer than 75,000 clones listed, about 89% are singletons. The CDR3 has 13 amino acids. The chain links TRBV21-1 to TRBJ1-5. TRBV21-1 is a known pseudogene. The TCR comes from an adult who received the MenACWY meningococcal vaccine as a control. The specimen was peripheral blood, collected 28 days after the second dose of the MenACWY control vaccine. This CDR3 reads CASTTLGGQPQHF. The CDR3 DNA reads as TGTGCCAGCACCACTTTGGGGGGTCAGCCCCAGCATTTT.